This TCR beta chain was observed in a study of tumor-infiltrating lymphocytes in primary liver carcinoma. Constant-region priming of approximately 500 ng total RNA yielded TCR beta cDNA. TCR beta libraries came from three nested multiplex PCR rounds using slightly modified ARM-PCR. The opening two PCR rounds, nine to eleven cycles each, paired TRBV1-TRBV30 forward primers with a C-beta reverse primer. TCRdb reprocessed the multiplex PCR reads via MiXCR and lists one record per CDR3 protein. The table includes about 180,000 distinct CDR3 sequences, 60% detected once. The study extracted blood RNA from unsorted whole blood and also extracted germline DNA. V dropped 8 bases and J dropped 3 bases, with 15 bases sitting between them. The germline CDR1 and CDR2 sequences are WSHSY and SAAADI. CDR3 size: 14 residues.

The sequence was collected from a man aged 35-49 years with primary liver carcinoma and hepatitis B virus infection. What was sequenced was peripheral blood. V usage is TRBV10-2 and J usage is TRBJ2-3; the D call may be TRBD1 or TRBD2 (5 bases each). The CDR3 DNA reads TGCGCCAGCGCTCGCAGGGACGAGACAGATACGCAGTATTTT. Amino acids: CASARRDETDTQYF.